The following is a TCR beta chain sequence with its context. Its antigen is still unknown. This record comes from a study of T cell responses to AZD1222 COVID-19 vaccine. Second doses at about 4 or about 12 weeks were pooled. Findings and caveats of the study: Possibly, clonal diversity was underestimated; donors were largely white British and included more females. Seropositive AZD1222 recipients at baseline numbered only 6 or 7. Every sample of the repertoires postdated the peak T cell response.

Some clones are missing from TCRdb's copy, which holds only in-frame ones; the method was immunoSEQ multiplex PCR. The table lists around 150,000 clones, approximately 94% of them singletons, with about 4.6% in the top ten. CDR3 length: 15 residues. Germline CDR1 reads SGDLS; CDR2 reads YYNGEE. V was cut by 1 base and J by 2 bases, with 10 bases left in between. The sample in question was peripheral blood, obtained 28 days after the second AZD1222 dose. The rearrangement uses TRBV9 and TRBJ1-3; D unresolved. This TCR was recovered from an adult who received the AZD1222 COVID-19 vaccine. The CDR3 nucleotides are TGTGCCAGCAGCGTAAACTGGGGAACTGGAAACACCATATATTTT. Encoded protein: CASSVNWGTGNTIYF.